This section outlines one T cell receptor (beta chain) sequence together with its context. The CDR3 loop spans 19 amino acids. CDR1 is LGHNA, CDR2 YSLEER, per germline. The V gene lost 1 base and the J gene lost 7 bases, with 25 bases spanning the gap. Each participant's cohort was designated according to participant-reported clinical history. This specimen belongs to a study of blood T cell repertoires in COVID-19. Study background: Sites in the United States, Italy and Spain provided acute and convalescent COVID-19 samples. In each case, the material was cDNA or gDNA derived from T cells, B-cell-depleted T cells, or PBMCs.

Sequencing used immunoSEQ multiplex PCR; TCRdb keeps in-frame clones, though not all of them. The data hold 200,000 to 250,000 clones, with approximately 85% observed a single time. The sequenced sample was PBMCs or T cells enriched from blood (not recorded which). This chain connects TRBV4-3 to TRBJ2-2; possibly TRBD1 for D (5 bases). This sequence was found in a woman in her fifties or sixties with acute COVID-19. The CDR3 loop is CASSQVSLGPWGKIGELFF. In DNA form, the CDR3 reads TGCGCCAGCAGCCAAGTGTCATTGGGGCCCTGGGGCAAGATCGGGGAGCTGTTTTTT.